Below are 25 T cell receptor beta chains sequenced from a single sample in a study of blood T cell repertoires in COVID-19. TCRdb keeps only in-frame clones here, not all; method: immunoSEQ multiplex PCR. The sample includes about 160,000 clones, 80% of them seen just once. Sequenced sample: PBMCs or T cells enriched from blood (not recorded which). These receptors were obtained from a woman aged 55-69 years who had recovered from COVID-19.

This rearrangement joins TRBV19 to TRBJ2-7; D is unresolved. The CDR3 runs 13 residues. Germline-derived CDR1 and CDR2 are LNHDA and SQIVND (reference sequence). The germline V and J ends were trimmed by 9 bases and 6 bases, with 18 bases remaining between them. CDR3 sequence (DNA): TGTGCCAGAGTTTGTGGCGGTGTGGGCGAGCAGTACTTC. Translated: CARVCGGVGEQYF.

CDR3 DNA: TGTGCCAGCACTCAGGGGGCTTCTAATGAAAAACTGTTTTTT. It encodes CASTQGASNEKLFF. The genes are TRBV2 and TRBJ1-4, with 8 bases lining up with TRBD1. The germline gives CDR1 SNHLY, CDR2 FYNNEI. V lost 7 bases and J lost 3; bases outside the gene matches: 4. This CDR3 has 14 amino acids.

The gene calls are TRBV5-4 and TRBJ2-3, with 8 bases aligning to TRBD2. The CDR3 totals 16 residues. Germline CDR1 is SGHNT and CDR2 is YYREEE (reference sequence). J lost 1 base, V lost 3 bases, and 7 bases had no gene match. CDR3 nucleotides: TGTGCCAGCAGCTCCGCCGGACTAGCCCGCACAGATACGCAGTATTTT. Amino acid sequence: CASSSAGLARTDTQYF.

The chain recombines TRBV6-5 with TRBJ2-1; tentatively, D is TRBD2 (6 bases). With 4 bases removed from V and 6 bases from J, the gap between germline ends came to 13 bases. The germline V gene encodes CDR1 MNHEY and CDR2 SVGAGI. The CDR3 contains 14 residues. CDR3 residues: CASSWRGGPNEQFF. In DNA, the CDR3 is TGTGCCAGCAGTTGGAGGGGAGGTCCCAATGAGCAGTTCTTC.

This rearrangement joins TRBV19 to TRBJ1-4, with 9 positions matching TRBD1. Trimming at V came to 3 bases and at J to 7 bases, leaving 6 bases not matched to a gene. The CDR3 has 15 amino acids. Germline V gives CDR1 LNHDA, CDR2 SQIVND (reference sequence). As DNA, the CDR3 is TGTGCCAGTAGTATGGGACAGGGACTCGGTGAAAAACTGTTTTTT. This encodes CASSMGQGLGEKLFF.

The chain recombines TRBV19 with TRBJ1-1, with D maybe TRBD1 (6 bases). CDR1 and CDR2 from the germline V gene are LNHDA and SQIVND (reference sequence). The CDR3 is 13 residues long. The germline V and J ends were trimmed by 6 bases and 1 base, with 9 bases remaining between them. The CDR3 sequence is CASSVGQNTEAFF. In nucleotides, the CDR3 is TGTGCCAGTAGCGTGGGACAGAACACTGAAGCTTTCTTT.

J is TRBJ1-2 and V is TRBV7-9; tentatively, D is TRBD1 (5 bases). V gave up 6 bases and J gave up 2 bases, with 10 bases separating them. The CDR3 runs 13 residues. CDR1 SEHNR and CDR2 FQNEAQ come from the germline V gene (reference sequence). CDR3 nucleotide sequence: TGTGCCAGCAGACAGGACGGCAACTATGGCTACACCTTC. It encodes CASRQDGNYGYTF.

Concerning this clone: The sample carries other DNA sequences with the same CDR3. This chain uses TRBV5-1 with TRBJ1-3; 7 bases fit TRBD1. Germline values: CDR1 SGHRS, CDR2 YFSETQ. With 4 bases clipped from V and 1 base from J, the junction kept 2 bases outside the gene matches. The CDR3 sequence is 14 residues long. The CDR3 protein is CASSPGGSGNTIYF. CDR3 sequence (DNA): TGCGCCAGCAGCCCAGGGGGGTCTGGAAACACCATATATTTT.

The chain couples TRBV3-1 (or the pseudogene TRBV3-2) to TRBJ2-7; D uncertain. Trimming stripped 1 base from V and 5 bases from J, with 9 bases between. CDR3 length: 13 residues. Looked up from germline, CDR1 is LGHDT and CDR2 is YNNKEL (reference sequence). This chain's CDR3 is CASSQGAINEQYF. The DNA of the CDR3 is TGTGCCAGCAGCCAAGGGGCGATTAACGAGCAGTACTTC.

J is TRBJ1-2 and V is TRBV12-3 or TRBV12-4; 7 bases line up with TRBD1. This CDR3 region has 12 residues. V shed 6 bases and J 7 bases; nucleotides not matched to a gene: 5. CDR3 sequence: CASSRGNIGYTF. CDR3 nucleotides: TGTGCCAGCAGCAGGGGGAATATTGGCTACACCTTC.

The chain carries TRBV4-1 and TRBJ2-7; perhaps TRBD2 as D (5 bases). CDR1 is MGHRA and CDR2 is YSYEKL in the germline V gene. The CDR3 covers 14 residues. The V gene lost 5 bases and the J gene lost 1 base, with 12 bases spanning the gap. For the CDR3, the DNA is TGCGCCAGCAGCGAGGCCCCGGGGTCCTACGAGCAGTACTTC. Amino acid sequence: CASSEAPGSYEQYF.

This chain links TRBV3-1 (or the pseudogene TRBV3-2) with TRBJ1-5; D not resolved. Between the trimmed V and J ends, which lost 4 bases and 0 bases, there was a span of 10 bases. CDR1 and CDR2 from the germline V gene are LGHDT and YNNKEL (reference sequence). CDR3 size: 15 residues. CDR3 sequence: CASSPRYDSNQPQHF. The CDR3 coding sequence is TGTGCCAGCAGCCCTCGGTACGATAGCAATCAGCCCCAGCATTTT.

V usage is TRBV5-1 and J usage is TRBJ1-6; no reliable D call. The CDR3 is 15 residues long. CDR1 SGHRS and CDR2 YFSETQ come from the germline V gene. V was clipped by 1 base and J by 7 bases, with 12 bases between them. The CDR3 DNA reads TGCGCCAGCAGCTTGAACGGGGATTACAATTCACCCCTCCACTTT. Encoded protein: CASSLNGDYNSPLHF. Supplemented by reference TRBV5-1 and TRBJ1-6, the full variable domain reads KAGVTQTPRYLIKTRGQQVTLSCSPISGHRSVSWYQQTPGQGLQFLFEYFSETQRNKGNFPGRFSGRQFSNSRSEMNVSTLELGDSALYLCASSLNGDYNSPLHFGNGTRLTVT.

V gene TRBV29-1 combines with J gene TRBJ2-7, with a possible D match to TRBD1 (6 bases). In germline, CDR1 is SQVTM, CDR2 ANQGSEA. This CDR3 region has 13 residues. Trimming took off 7 bases at V and 5 bases at J, with 18 bases between the two ends. The DNA of the CDR3 is TGCAGCGCCGCGGGTGGCAGGGGAGACGAGCAGTACTTC. This codes for CSAAGGRGDEQYF.

The rearrangement uses TRBV3-1 (or the pseudogene TRBV3-2) and TRBJ2-4, with TRBD1 matching over 9 bases. The CDR3 is 15 amino acids. Germline CDR1 is LGHDT and CDR2 is YNNKEL (reference sequence). J lost 9 bases, V lost 2 bases, and 8 bases had no gene match. CDR3 DNA sequence: TGTGCCAGCAGCCAAAGCATTGGACAGGGGACCATTCAGTACTTC. Translation: CASSQSIGQGTIQYF.

This chain joins TRBV6-1 and TRBJ2-7; D gene unclear. CDR1 and CDR2 (germline): MNHNS, SASEGT. Trimming stripped 1 base from V and 2 bases from J, with 12 bases between. The CDR3 loop spans 15 amino acids. The CDR3 protein is CASSEGPTTAYEQYF. CDR3 DNA sequence: TGTGCCAGCAGTGAAGGCCCCACTACGGCCTACGAGCAGTACTTC.

This chain links TRBV4-1 with TRBJ1-2, with D hard to call. This CDR3 comprises 13 residues. CDR1 is MGHRA, CDR2 YSYEKL, per germline. Trimming left V 1 base short and J 3 bases short, with 6 bases between. CDR3 protein: CASSQAGDYGYTF. For the CDR3, the DNA is TGCGCCAGCAGCCAAGCCGGGGACTATGGCTACACCTTC.

The chain combines TRBV19 with TRBJ1-2, with D possibly TRBD1 on 5 matching bases. Deletions cut 5 bases from V and 1 base from J, with 11 bases between. The CDR3 runs 14 residues. The germline gives CDR1 LNHDA, CDR2 SQIVND (reference sequence). CDR3 DNA: TGTGCCAGTAGTCTCGGACATCTTAACTATGGCTACACCTTC. Translation gives CASSLGHLNYGYTF.

This clone was seen more than once but under ten times. The gene calls are TRBV10-1 and TRBJ2-5, with D possibly TRBD2 on 6 matching bases. This CDR3 spans 14 amino acids. V lost 2 bases to trimming and J lost 4 bases, with 11 bases between them. CDR1 and CDR2 (germline): WNHNN, SYGVQD (reference sequence). The CDR3 is CASSETLGGETQYF. The CDR3 nucleotides are TGCGCCAGCAGTGAGACTCTGGGAGGAGAGACCCAGTACTTC.

This chain uses TRBV5-1 with TRBJ2-7; TRBD2 matches 11 bases. Trimming removed 2 bases from V and 5 bases from J; junction bases left unmatched: 9. Germline assignment: CDR1 SGHRS and CDR2 YFSETQ. This CDR3 has 16 residues. The CDR3 region has the DNA TGCGCCAGCAGCTTAGGCGGGCTAGCGGGGGGAAACGAGCAGTACTTC. Translating gives CASSLGGLAGGNEQYF. Combining the CDR3 with reference TRBV5-1 and TRBJ2-7 gives the whole variable domain KAGVTQTPRYLIKTRGQQVTLSCSPISGHRSVSWYQQTPGQGLQFLFEYFSETQRNKGNFPGRFSGRQFSNSRSEMNVSTLELGDSALYLCASSLGGLAGGNEQYFGPGTRLTVT.

The rearrangement uses TRBV2 and TRBJ1-6, with D tentatively TRBD1 (6 bases). The CDR3 covers 13 residues. Germline values: CDR1 SNHLY, CDR2 FYNNEI. V lost 7 bases, J lost 6 bases, and 10 bases lay in between. The DNA of the CDR3 is TGTGCCAGCACTTACAGGGTTAATTCACCCCTCCACTTT. Translation gives CASTYRVNSPLHF.

This clone was found once. The chain carries TRBV7-6 and TRBJ1-1; D is unresolved. Trimming stripped 5 bases from V and 0 bases from J, with 7 bases between. The V gene's germline CDR1 is SGHVS and CDR2 FNYEAQ. This CDR3 comprises 13 residues. CDR3 sequence reads: CASSPRLNTEAFF. CDR3 nucleotides: TGTGCCAGCAGCCCCAGGCTGAACACTGAAGCTTTCTTT.

The J gene is TRBJ1-5, the V gene TRBV9, with TRBD1 as a possible D gene (5 bases). The CDR3 consists of 14 residues. Trimming removed 0 bases at V and 7 bases at J, with 11 bases between. Looked up from germline, CDR1 is SGDLS and CDR2 is YYNGEE. The CDR3 sequence is CASSVGAGLQPQHF. CDR3 in DNA: TGTGCCAGCAGCGTAGGGGCAGGGTTACAGCCCCAGCATTTT.

The chain joins TRBV18 to TRBJ1-1; 7 nucleotides match TRBD1. With V trimmed by 1 base and J by 1 base, 0 bases remained unmatched. Germline V gives CDR1 KGHSH, CDR2 LQKENI. The CDR3 runs 14 residues. CDR3 nucleotides: TGTGCCAGCTCACCACGACAGGGGAACACTGAAGCTTTCTTT. It is translated as CASSPRQGNTEAFF. The full variable domain, with the rest looked up from reference TRBV18 and TRBJ1-1, is NAGVMQNPRHLVRRRGQEARLRCSPMKGHSHVYWYRQLPEEGLKFMVYLQKENIIDESGMPKERFSAEFPKEGPSILRIQQVVRGDSAAYFCASSPRQGNTEAFFGQGTRLTVV.

This clone was seen only once. The J gene is TRBJ1-2, the V gene TRBV5-1; weak D call: TRBD1 (6 bases). CDR1 SGHRS and CDR2 YFSETQ come from the germline V gene. This CDR3 is 16 amino acids long. Trimming pared 1 base from V and 1 base from J, leaving 14 bases between. The CDR3 sequence: CASSLKGGGLNYGYTF. CDR3 nucleotide sequence: TGCGCCAGCAGCTTGAAAGGCGGGGGGCTTAACTATGGCTACACCTTC.